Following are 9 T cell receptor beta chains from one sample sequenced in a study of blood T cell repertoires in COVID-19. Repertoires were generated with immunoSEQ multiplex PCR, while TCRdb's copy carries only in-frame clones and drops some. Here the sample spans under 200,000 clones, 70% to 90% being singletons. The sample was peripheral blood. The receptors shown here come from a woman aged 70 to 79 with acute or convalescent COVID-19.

The CDR3 nucleotides read TGTGCCAGCAGGGGCCGGCAGATTGACACCGGGGAGCTGTTTTTT. It translates to CASRGRQIDTGELFF. V and J are TRBV2 and TRBJ2-2; D gene ambiguous. CDR3 length: 15 amino acids. The V gene lost 6 bases and the J gene lost 3 bases, with 14 bases spanning the gap. The V gene's germline CDR1 is SNHLY and CDR2 FYNNEI.

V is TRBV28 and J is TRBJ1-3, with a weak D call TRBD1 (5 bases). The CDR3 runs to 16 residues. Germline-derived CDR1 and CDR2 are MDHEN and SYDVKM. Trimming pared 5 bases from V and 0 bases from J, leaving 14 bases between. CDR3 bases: TGTGCCAGCAGTATCGGACACTTGATCTCTGGAAACACCATATATTTT. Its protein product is CASSIGHLISGNTIYF.

This chain's CDR3 is CASSQDPGLEATQYF. CDR3 sequence (DNA): TGCGCCAGCAGCCAAGACCCGGGACTAGAGGCTACGCAGTATTTT. The chain has TRBV4-3 and TRBJ2-3; TRBD2 matches 8 bases. The CDR3 length is 15 residues. V trimming: 0 bases; J trimming: 8 bases; junction bases outside the gene matches: 7. Germline assignment: CDR1 LGHNA and CDR2 YSLEER.

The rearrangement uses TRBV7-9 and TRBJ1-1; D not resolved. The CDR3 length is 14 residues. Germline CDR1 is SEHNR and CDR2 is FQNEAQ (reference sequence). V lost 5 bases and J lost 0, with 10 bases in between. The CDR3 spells CASSPRSVNTEAFF. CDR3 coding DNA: TGTGCCAGCAGCCCCCGGTCGGTGAACACTGAAGCTTTCTTT.

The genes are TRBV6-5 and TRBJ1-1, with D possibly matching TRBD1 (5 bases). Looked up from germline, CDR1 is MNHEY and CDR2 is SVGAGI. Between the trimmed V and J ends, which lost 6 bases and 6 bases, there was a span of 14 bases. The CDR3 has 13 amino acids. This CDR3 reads CASRDAGGSEAFF. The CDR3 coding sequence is TGTGCCAGCAGGGATGCCGGGGGGTCTGAAGCTTTCTTT.

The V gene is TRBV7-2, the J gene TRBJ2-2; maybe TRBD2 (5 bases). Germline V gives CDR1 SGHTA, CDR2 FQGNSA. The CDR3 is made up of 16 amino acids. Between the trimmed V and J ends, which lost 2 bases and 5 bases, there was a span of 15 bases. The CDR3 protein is CASSLFLTRRTGELFF. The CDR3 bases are TGTGCCAGCAGCTTATTCCTGACAAGGAGGACCGGGGAGCTGTTTTTT.

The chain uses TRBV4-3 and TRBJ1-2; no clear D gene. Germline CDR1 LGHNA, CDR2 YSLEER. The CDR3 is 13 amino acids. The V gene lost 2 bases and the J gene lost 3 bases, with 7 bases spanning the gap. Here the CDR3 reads CASSQLAHYGYTF. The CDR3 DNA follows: TGCGCCAGCAGCCAACTGGCCCACTATGGCTACACCTTC.

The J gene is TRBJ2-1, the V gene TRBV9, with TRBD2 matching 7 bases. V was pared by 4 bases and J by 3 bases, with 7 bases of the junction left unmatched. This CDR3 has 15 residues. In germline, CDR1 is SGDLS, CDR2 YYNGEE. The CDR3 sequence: CASSRERESYNEQFF. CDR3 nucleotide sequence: TGTGCCAGCAGCAGGGAGCGGGAAAGCTACAATGAGCAGTTCTTC.

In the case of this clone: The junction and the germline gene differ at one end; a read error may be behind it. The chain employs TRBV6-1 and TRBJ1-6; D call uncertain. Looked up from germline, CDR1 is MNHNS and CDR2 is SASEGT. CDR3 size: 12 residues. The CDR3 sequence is CASREGDSPLHF. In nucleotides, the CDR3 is TGTGCCAGCAGAGAAGGCGATTCACCCCTCCACTTT.